One sample yielded the 11 T cell receptor beta chains listed below, sequenced in a study of identical twins (dated by TCRdb to 2016 to 2017). The method was 5' RACE. Sequenced on an Illumina HiSeq 2000. The public reads were reanalyzed by TCRdb: fastp trimming at Q25, MiXCR alignment, in-frame beta chains only. Each CDR3 protein gets just one entry, which takes the most common genes and DNA from the rows behind it. This sample holds 1.5 million to 2 million distinct CDR3 sequences; about 30% were observed only once. The biggest ten clones account for approximately 0.25% of the sample. Sequencing input: cord blood. The source is a newborn girl in good health.

J is TRBJ2-3 and V is TRBV23-1; 7 bases fit TRBD2. TRBV23-1 counts as an open reading frame of uncertain function. V trimming: 4 bases; J trimming: 10 bases; junction bases outside the gene matches: 14. The CDR3 totals 15 residues. This CDR3 reads CASSPYTGLQISQYF. DNA for the CDR3: TGCGCCAGCAGTCCCTATACGGGACTACAGATCTCGCAGTATTTT.

This clonotype is a singleton in its sample. The rearrangement uses TRBV3-1 and TRBJ2-7; D uncertain. The CDR3 covers 15 residues. The ends were cut back, 6 bases at V and 7 bases at J, with 22 bases in the middle. Germline loops: CDR1 LGHDT, CDR2 YNNKEL (reference sequence). The CDR3 here is CASSPTHPPYNEQYF. For the CDR3, the DNA is TGTGCCAGCAGTCCGACTCATCCCCCTTACAATGAGCAGTACTTC.

This clonotype was seen a few times. The V call is TRBV20-1, the J call TRBJ2-1, with 8 nucleotides matching TRBD2. The CDR3 contains 15 residues. J was trimmed by 1 base and V by 5 bases; bases with no gene match: 7. Looked up from germline, CDR1 is DFQATT and CDR2 is SNEGSKA (reference sequence). The CDR3 bases are TGCAGTGCTCCTCCGCGGGAGGTTTCCTACAATGAGCAGTTCTTC. It codes for CSAPPREVSYNEQFF.

This clonotype was counted between two and nine times. This chain connects TRBV20-1 to TRBJ2-1; 16 bases agree with TRBD2. Germline values: CDR1 DFQATT, CDR2 SNEGSKA (reference sequence). Unmatched junction bases numbered 6, after V lost 3 bases and J lost 1 base. The CDR3 contains 18 residues. The CDR3 DNA is TGCAGTGCTAGCCGCGGGACTAGCGGGGGGGCTTCCTACAATGAGCAGTTCTTC. The encoded protein is CSASRGTSGGASYNEQFF.

The chain recombines TRBV27 with TRBJ1-1; 7 bases match TRBD1. V trimming: 5 bases; J trimming: 4 bases; junction bases outside the gene matches: 7. Looked up from germline, CDR1 is MNHEY and CDR2 is SMNVEV (reference sequence). This CDR3 has 14 amino acids. CDR3 loop: CASSTQQGFTEAFF. In DNA form, the CDR3 reads TGTGCCAGCAGTACACAACAGGGGTTCACTGAAGCTTTCTTT.

The genes are TRBV7-2 and TRBJ2-3; D is uncertain. This CDR3 comprises 14 residues. V shed 3 bases and J shed 3 bases, with 10 bases lying between them. Looked up from germline, CDR1 is SGHTA and CDR2 is FQGNSA. The CDR3 region is CASSFWPGTDTQYF. CDR3 sequence (DNA): TGTGCCAGCAGCTTCTGGCCAGGTACAGATACGCAGTATTTT.

This clonotype turned up a few times. The chain employs TRBV7-2 and TRBJ2-6; weak D call: TRBD2 (6 bases). The CDR3 contains 18 residues. Trimming shortened V by 1 base and J by 0 bases, and 13 bases separated the two germline ends. Germline V lookup: CDR1 SGHTA, CDR2 FQGNSA. As DNA, the CDR3 is TGTGCCAGCAGCTTAGTGCGGGGCTCTCTCTCTGGGGCCAACGTCCTGACTTTC. Its translation: CASSLVRGSLSGANVLTF.

In its sample, this clonotype was seen a few times. The V call is TRBV6-1, the J call TRBJ2-3; D remains ambiguous. The CDR3 has 11 residues. Germline V gene sequence: CDR1 MNHNS, CDR2 SASEGT. V was clipped by 8 bases and J by 5 bases, with 8 bases between them. This chain's CDR3 is CASDIGDTQYF. The CDR3 nucleotides read TGTGCCAGCGATATTGGAGATACGCAGTATTTT.

The chain joins TRBV12-3 or TRBV12-4 to TRBJ2-5; D not resolved. The CDR3 consists of 16 residues. V was cut by 2 bases and J by 0 bases, with 13 bases left in between. The CDR3 nucleotides are TGTGCCAGCAGTTTAAGGCCCGGCCTGTACCAAGAGACCCAGTACTTC. Its translation: CASSLRPGLYQETQYF.

The chain joins TRBV12-3 or TRBV12-4 to TRBJ1-4; TRBD1 matches at 7 bases. The CDR3 sequence is 14 residues long. Unmatched junction bases numbered 8, after V lost 2 bases and J lost 11 bases. The CDR3 DNA reads TGTGCCAGCAGTTTATATAGGCCAGGGGGGAAACTGTTTTTT. This sequence encodes CASSLYRPGGKLFF.

The J gene is TRBJ1-5, the V gene TRBV24-1; D remains unclear. Between the trimmed V and J ends, which lost 8 bases and 1 base, there was a span of 8 bases. CDR3 size: 13 residues. In germline, CDR1 is KGHDR, CDR2 SFDVKD. In DNA form, the CDR3 reads TGTGCCACCACTGCGATGAGCAATCAGCCCCAGCATTTT. Amino acids: CATTAMSNQPQHF.